These 29 T cell receptor beta chains were sequenced from one sample in a study of T cells in localized non-small cell lung cancer. Some clones are missing from TCRdb's copy, which holds only in-frame ones; the method was immunoSEQ multiplex PCR. The sample carries about 26,000 clones, about 84% recorded once. The material was peripheral blood, obtained before any cancer treatment. These receptors were collected from a man aged 40 to 70 with stage III squamous cell lung carcinoma.

This clone was detected only once. The chain combines TRBV9 with TRBJ2-1; D may match TRBD1 or TRBD2 (5 bases each). Trimming shortened V by 3 bases and J by 0 bases, and 10 bases separated the two germline ends. The CDR3 is 15 amino acids. CDR1 and CDR2 (germline): SGDLS, YYNGEE. CDR3 coding DNA: TGTGCCAGCAGCGAGGGACGCGGCTCCTACAATGAGCAGTTCTTC. Protein product: CASSEGRGSYNEQFF.

This clone was detected only a few times. The rearrangement uses TRBV2 and TRBJ1-6; D unresolved. The CDR3 has 12 amino acids. The germline V gene has CDR1 SNHLY and CDR2 FYNNEI. The ends were cut back, 4 bases at V and 10 bases at J, with 8 bases in the middle. The CDR3 DNA reads TGTGCCAGCAGTGCCGACGGCTCACCCCTCCACTTT. It codes for CASSADGSPLHF.

The chain links TRBV29-1 to TRBJ2-5; D remains ambiguous. With 5 bases removed from V and 4 bases from J, the gap between germline ends came to 8 bases. The CDR3 runs 11 residues. Per germline, CDR1 SQVTM and CDR2 ANQGSEA. DNA of the CDR3: TGCAGCGTTTCATTATCAGAGACCCAGTACTTC. Translated, it gives CSVSLSETQYF.

The table lists this clone with a count of one. The junction and the germline gene differ at one end; a read error may be behind it. The V and J genes are TRBV30 and TRBJ2-3; TRBD1 matches 9 bases. Germline assignment: CDR1 GTSNPN and CDR2 SVGIG (reference sequence). The CDR3 consists of 11 residues. As DNA, the CDR3 is TGTGCCTGGACACCGGGACAGGGCATGAATTTT. Amino acid sequence: CAWTPGQGMNF. Supplemented by reference TRBV30 and TRBJ2-3, the full variable domain reads SQTIHQWPATLVQPVGSPLSLECTVEGTSNPNLYWYRQAAGRGLQLLFYSVGIGQISSEVPQNLSASRPQDRQFILSSKKLLLSDSGFYLCAWTPGQGMNFGPGTRLTVL.

The chain links TRBV30 to TRBJ2-3; D tentatively fits TRBD1 or TRBD2 (6 bases each). Trimming shortened V by 0 bases and J by 8 bases, and 21 bases separated the two germline ends. Germline CDR1 and CDR2: GTSNPN and SVGIG (reference sequence). This CDR3 is built from 16 residues. The CDR3 loop reads CAWSVVRGGPGGTQYF. Written as DNA, the CDR3 is TGTGCCTGGAGTGTCGTCAGGGGAGGTCCTGGGGGTACGCAGTATTTT.

This chain connects TRBV5-1 to TRBJ2-2; D unresolved. The CDR3 length is 16 residues. CDR1 and CDR2 from the germline V gene are SGHRS and YFSETQ. Trimming left V 4 bases short and J 1 base short, with 14 bases between. This CDR3 reads CASSITPNRNTGELFF. In DNA, the CDR3 is TGCGCCAGCAGCATCACACCGAATAGGAACACCGGGGAGCTGTTTTTT.

This rearrangement joins TRBV2 to TRBJ1-1; D not certain. The CDR3 runs 14 residues. The V end was cut by 6 bases, the J end by 1 base, with 12 bases between. Germline-derived CDR1 and CDR2 are SNHLY and FYNNEI. The DNA of the CDR3 is TGTGCCAGCAGCGAGACGACACAGAACACTGAAGCTTTCTTT. Translating it yields CASSETTQNTEAFF. Full variable domain (missing parts from reference TRBV2 and TRBJ1-1): EPEVTQTPSHQVTQMGQEVILRCVPISNHLYFYWYRQILGQKVEFLVSFYNNEISEKSEIFDDQFSVERPDGSNFTLKIRSTKLEDSAMYFCASSETTQNTEAFFGQGTRLTVV.

The chain carries TRBV7-8 and TRBJ2-1; tentatively, D is TRBD1 or TRBD2 (6 bases each). V was pared by 2 bases and J by 8 bases, with 16 bases between. Germline V gene lookup returns CDR1 SGHVS and CDR2 FQNEAQ. The CDR3 is made up of 15 amino acids. For the CDR3, the DNA is TGTGCCAGCAGCTTAAACCGGGGGCCCAGTGATGAGCAGTTCTTC. Its translation is CASSLNRGPSDEQFF.

The chain couples TRBV19 to TRBJ2-2; D gene ambiguous. Trimming removed 0 bases from V and 5 bases from J, with 10 bases in between. This CDR3 spans 15 amino acids. Germline CDR1 is LNHDA and CDR2 is SQIVND (reference sequence). This CDR3 reads CASSIEFGFTGELFF. The CDR3 region has the DNA TGTGCCAGTAGTATAGAGTTCGGCTTTACCGGGGAGCTGTTTTTT. The whole variable domain, remainder taken from reference TRBV19 and TRBJ2-2, is DGGITQSPKYLFRKEGQNVTLSCEQNLNHDAMYWYRQDPGQGLRLIYYSQIVNDFQKGDIAEGYSVSREKKESFPLTVTSAQKNPTAFYLCASSIEFGFTGELFFGEGSRLTVL.

This clone has a handful of counts. The J gene is TRBJ2-3, the V gene TRBV19, with a weak D call TRBD1 (6 bases). The CDR3 covers 15 residues. V gave up 7 bases and J gave up 3 bases, with 17 bases separating them. Germline CDR1 is LNHDA and CDR2 is SQIVND (reference sequence). CDR3 sequence (DNA): TGTGCCAGTACCCTGGGGGCAGCGACGACAGATACGCAGTATTTT. It yields the protein CASTLGAATTDTQYF.

This chain links TRBV14 with TRBJ1-1; possible D gene TRBD1, 5 bases. V lost 3 bases and J 0 bases, leaving 11 bases between the germline ends. The CDR3 extends over 15 amino acids. Germline V gene sequence: CDR1 SGHDN, CDR2 FVKESK. The CDR3 spells CASSQVKGVNTEAFF. In nucleotides, the CDR3 is TGTGCCAGCAGCCAGGTGAAAGGGGTGAACACTGAAGCTTTCTTT. The full variable domain, rest sourced from reference TRBV14 and TRBJ1-1, is EAGVTQFPSHSVIEKGQTVTLRCDPISGHDNLYWYRRVMGKEIKFLLHFVKESKQDESGMPNNRFLAERTGGTYSTLKVQPAELEDSGVYFCASSQVKGVNTEAFFGQGTRLTVV.

The CDR3 sequence is CASSLGLDDRAYEQYF. CDR3 nucleotide sequence: TGTGCCAGCAGCTTGGGGCTAGACGATCGCGCCTACGAGCAGTACTTC. The chain employs TRBV5-6 and TRBJ2-7, with no clear D. The CDR3 sequence is 16 residues long. The V gene lost 0 bases and the J gene lost 2 bases, with 15 bases spanning the gap. The germline V gene encodes CDR1 SGHDT and CDR2 YYEEEE.

The chain carries TRBV2 and TRBJ1-6; no reliable D call. The length of the CDR3 is 13 residues. Trimming removed 2 bases at V and 11 bases at J, with 10 bases between. Germline loops: CDR1 SNHLY, CDR2 FYNNEI. Written as DNA, the CDR3 is TGTGCCAGCAGTGAACACGATGTGCCACCCCTCCACTTT. This translates into CASSEHDVPPLHF.

The J gene is TRBJ2-5, the V gene TRBV18; D gene unclear. The CDR3 loop spans 13 amino acids. The germline V gene has CDR1 KGHSH and CDR2 LQKENI. V was shortened by 3 bases and J by 5 bases, with 10 bases between the two germline ends. CDR3 protein: CASSPRTRETQYF. CDR3 nucleotide sequence: TGTGCCAGCTCACCTAGGACGAGGGAGACCCAGTACTTC.

V and J are TRBV19 and TRBJ1-1; TRBD1 agrees at 9 bases. This CDR3 region has 17 residues. Per the germline V gene, CDR1 is LNHDA and CDR2 is SQIVND (reference sequence). Unmatched junction bases numbered 15, after V lost 7 bases and J lost 3 bases. This CDR3 is CASTRFVGTGIDTEAFF. CDR3 DNA: TGTGCCAGTACCCGATTCGTTGGGACAGGGATCGACACTGAAGCTTTCTTT.

The rearrangement joins TRBV4-1 to TRBJ2-1; TRBD1 is a possible D gene (6 bases). The V end was cut by 0 bases, the J end by 5 bases, with 17 bases between. The CDR3 totals 17 residues. In germline, CDR1 is MGHRA, CDR2 YSYEKL. In DNA form, the CDR3 reads TGCGCCAGCAGCCAAGATCCCTCCCGAGGGGGTAACAATGAGCAGTTCTTC. Protein: CASSQDPSRGGNNEQFF.

This rearrangement joins TRBV15 to TRBJ2-2, with 12 bases matching TRBD1. J gave up 2 bases and V 1 base, and 5 bases lay outside the gene matches. CDR1 and CDR2 from the germline V gene are LNHNV and YYDKDF (reference sequence). The CDR3 runs 18 residues. The DNA of the CDR3 is TGTGCCACCAGCAGAGGGGGACAGGGGGCGCGTAACACCGGGGAGCTGTTTTTT. It codes for CATSRGGQGARNTGELFF. Full variable domain (remainder filled in from reference TRBV15 and TRBJ2-2): DAMVIQNPRYQVTQFGKPVTLSCSQTLNHNVMYWYQQKSSQAPKLLFHYYDKDFNNEADTPDNFQSRRPNTSFCFLDIRSPGLGDTAMYLCATSRGGQGARNTGELFFGEGSRLTVL.

CDR3 loop: CASSSGRGGTEAFF. The CDR3 DNA sequence: TGTGCCAGTAGCTCGGGACGTGGGGGCACTGAAGCTTTCTTT. The V and J genes are TRBV19 and TRBJ1-1, with D perhaps TRBD1 (5 bases). CDR3 length: 14 amino acids. The V and J ends lost 6 bases and 4 bases respectively, with 15 bases between them. Germline V gene lookup returns CDR1 LNHDA and CDR2 SQIVND (reference sequence).

The chain is built from TRBV18 and TRBJ1-2, with D hard to call. Germline CDR1 reads KGHSH; CDR2 reads LQKENI. Trimming stripped 3 bases from V and 8 bases from J, with 10 bases between. The CDR3 runs 12 residues. The CDR3 region has the DNA TGTGCCAGCTCACCTGGCGTGGGGGGCTACACCTTC. Amino acid sequence: CASSPGVGGYTF.

V gene TRBV9 combines with J gene TRBJ1-5; D gene ambiguous. V was pared by 7 bases and J by 6 bases, with 2 bases between. Per germline, CDR1 SGDLS and CDR2 YYNGEE. The CDR3 loop spans 9 amino acids. The CDR3 DNA follows: TGTGCCAGCCGTCAGCCCCAGCATTTT. The encoded protein is CASRQPQHF. The full variable domain, in which reference TRBV9 and TRBJ1-5 provide the parts outside the CDR3, is DSGVTQTPKHLITATGQRVTLRCSPRSGDLSVYWYQQSLDQGLQFLIQYYNGEERAKGNILERFSAQQFPDLHSELNLSSLELGDSALYFCASRQPQHFGDGTRLSIL.

This chain links TRBV19 with TRBJ1-1; TRBD1 is a possible D gene (5 bases). Germline V CDR1 and CDR2: LNHDA, SQIVND (reference sequence). V lost 3 bases, J lost 1 base, and 15 bases lay in between. CDR3 length: 16 residues. This CDR3 is CASSIEGHRPNTEAFF. In DNA form, the CDR3 reads TGTGCCAGTAGTATCGAAGGACACCGCCCGAACACTGAAGCTTTCTTT.

In its sample, this clone was seen once. The chain links TRBV28 to TRBJ2-5; D may be TRBD1 or TRBD2 (5 bases each). Looked up from germline, CDR1 is MDHEN and CDR2 is SYDVKM. V dropped 4 bases and J dropped 4 bases, with 25 bases sitting between them. CDR3 length equals 18 residues. CDR3 amino acids: CASSSGTGYPGERETQYF. The DNA for the CDR3 is TGTGCCAGCAGTTCCGGAACAGGCTATCCCGGGGAGAGAGAGACCCAGTACTTC.

This chain links TRBV18 with TRBJ2-2; the D is unclear. V shed 1 base and J shed 1 base, with 4 bases lying between them. The CDR3 sequence is 14 residues long. Germline CDR1 KGHSH, CDR2 LQKENI. The CDR3 loop reads CASSPLKNTGELFF. In DNA form, the CDR3 reads TGTGCCAGCTCACCACTTAAGAACACCGGGGAGCTGTTTTTT.

The chain links TRBV5-6 to TRBJ1-2, with TRBD1 matching over 7 bases. Germline-derived CDR1 and CDR2 are SGHDT and YYEEEE. CDR3 length: 14 residues. V lost 4 bases and J lost 5; bases outside the gene matches: 8. CDR3 sequence (DNA): TGTGCCAGCAGCATCGGACAGGTGGGGTATGGCTACACCTTC. Translated, it gives CASSIGQVGYGYTF. Combining the CDR3 with reference TRBV5-6 and TRBJ1-2 gives the whole variable domain DAGVTQSPTHLIKTRGQQVTLRCSPKSGHDTVSWYQQALGQGPQFIFQYYEEEERQRGNFPDRFSGHQFPNYSSELNVNALLLGDSALYLCASSIGQVGYGYTFGSGTRLTVV.

CDR3 DNA: TGTGCCAGCGACCCTAGCGGGGCGTACACCGGGGAGCTGTTTTTT. Protein: CASDPSGAYTGELFF. V usage is TRBV6-6 and J usage is TRBJ2-2, with TRBD2 matching over 9 bases. CDR1 and CDR2 (germline): MNHNY, SVGAGI (reference sequence). With V trimmed by 8 bases and J by 3 bases, 7 bases remained unmatched. The CDR3 length is 15 residues.

A few counts support this clone. The chain couples TRBV6-5 to TRBJ1-3; D call uncertain. The CDR3 spans 16 residues. V shed 4 bases and J shed 0 bases, with 13 bases lying between them. The germline V gene encodes CDR1 MNHEY and CDR2 SVGAGI. CDR3 in amino acids: CASSFARIGSGNTIYF. For the CDR3, the DNA is TGTGCCAGCAGTTTCGCGAGGATCGGCTCTGGAAACACCATATATTTT.

In this sample, this clone turned up once. The chain employs TRBV11-2 and TRBJ2-3; possibly TRBD2 for D (6 bases). The germline V and J ends were trimmed by 5 bases and 3 bases, with 15 bases remaining between them. There are 15 residues in the CDR3. Germline V gene data show CDR1 as SGHAT and CDR2 as FQNNGV. The CDR3 is CASSLGLMGTDTQYF. Written as DNA, the CDR3 is TGTGCCAGCAGCCTGGGACTGATGGGGACAGATACGCAGTATTTT.

The chain has TRBV6-5 and TRBJ1-1; D might be TRBD1 (6 bases). CDR1 is MNHEY and CDR2 is SVGAGI in the germline V gene. The CDR3 is 12 residues long. V was pared by 7 bases and J by 8 bases, with 14 bases between. The DNA for the CDR3 is TGTGCCAGCAAGGCCCCCCAGGGGGAAGCTTTCTTT. Translated, it gives CASKAPQGEAFF.

The V call is TRBV11-2, the J call TRBJ2-5; TRBD2 is a possible D gene (5 bases). The V gene lost 0 bases and the J gene lost 5 bases, with 13 bases spanning the gap. Germline lookup yields CDR1 SGHAT and CDR2 FQNNGV. The CDR3 has 15 residues. DNA of the CDR3: TGTGCCAGCAGCTTAGAGGTGGGAGTTTTGGAGACCCAGTACTTC. This sequence encodes CASSLEVGVLETQYF. Full variable domain (rest looked up from reference TRBV11-2 and TRBJ2-5): EAGVAQSPRYKIIEKRQSVAFWCNPISGHATLYWYQQILGQGPKLLIQFQNNGVVDDSQLPKDRFSAERLKGVDSTLKIQPAKLEDSAVYLCASSLEVGVLETQYFGPGTRLLVL.